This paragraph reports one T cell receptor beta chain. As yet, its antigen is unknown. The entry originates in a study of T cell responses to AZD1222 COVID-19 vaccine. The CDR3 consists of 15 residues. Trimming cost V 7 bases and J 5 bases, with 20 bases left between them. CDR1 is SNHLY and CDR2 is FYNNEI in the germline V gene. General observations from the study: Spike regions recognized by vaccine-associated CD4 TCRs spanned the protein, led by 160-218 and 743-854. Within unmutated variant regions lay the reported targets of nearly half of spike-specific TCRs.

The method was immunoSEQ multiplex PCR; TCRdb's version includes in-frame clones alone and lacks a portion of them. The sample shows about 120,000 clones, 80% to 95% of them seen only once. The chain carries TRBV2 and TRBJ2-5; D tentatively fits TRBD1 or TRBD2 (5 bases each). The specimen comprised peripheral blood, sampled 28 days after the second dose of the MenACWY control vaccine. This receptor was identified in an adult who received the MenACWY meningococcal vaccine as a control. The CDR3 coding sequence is TGTGCCAGCAAAAACCGAGGGTCTGCAGGGGAGACCCAGTACTTC. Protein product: CASKNRGSAGETQYF.